Below, 9 T cell receptor beta chains from the same sample are listed, as sequenced in a study of neurological immune-mediated disorders. TCRdb reprocessed the 5' RACE reads via MiXCR and lists one record per CDR3 protein. The sample has roughly 89,000 distinct CDR3 sequences, around 2.6% seen once. Sequenced input: PBMCs. The receptor set was obtained from a woman in her twenties or thirties with multiple sclerosis.

This clonotype was detected ten times or more. The V and J genes are TRBV7-2 and TRBJ1-6; D is unclear. The CDR3 is made up of 15 amino acids. V was trimmed by 0 bases and J by 10 bases, leaving 13 bases between them. In germline, CDR1 is SGHTA, CDR2 FQGNSA. This CDR3 reads CASSLADGRESPLHF. The CDR3 DNA reads as TGTGCCAGCAGCTTAGCGGACGGGAGGGAATCACCCCTCCACTTT.

Ten or more counts support this clonotype. The rearrangement joins TRBV20-1 to TRBJ2-7, with TRBD2 matching 8 bases. The germline V gene has CDR1 DFQATT and CDR2 SNEGSKA (reference sequence). This CDR3 contains 16 residues. The V gene end was trimmed by 0 bases and the J gene end by 4 bases; junction bases not matched to a gene: 11. The CDR3 spells CSARDFGTSRLYEQYF. The CDR3 nucleotides are TGCAGTGCTAGAGATTTTGGGACTAGTAGATTATACGAGCAGTACTTC.

This clonotype was detected ten times or more. J is TRBJ2-7 and V is TRBV10-3; tentatively, D is TRBD2 (5 bases). Trimming removed 3 bases from V and 2 bases from J, with 11 bases in between. The germline V gene encodes CDR1 ENHRY and CDR2 SYGVKD. This CDR3 has 14 amino acids. The CDR3 DNA follows: TGTGCCATCAGTGACGGGGTAAAGGCCTACGAGCAGTACTTC. It encodes CAISDGVKAYEQYF.

This clonotype appeared many times. V and J are TRBV5-1 and TRBJ2-3; D remains unclear. The CDR3 has 15 amino acids. The germline CDR1 and CDR2 sequences are SGHRS and YFSETQ. The V and J ends lost 0 bases and 2 bases respectively, with 10 bases between them. The CDR3 region has the DNA TGCGCCAGCAGCTTGGATCCAGGATTCACAGATACGCAGTATTTT. Translating it yields CASSLDPGFTDTQYF.

This clonotype has at least ten counts. J is TRBJ2-7 and V is TRBV14; D might be TRBD1 (5 bases). The CDR3 contains 13 residues. CDR1 and CDR2 from the germline V gene are SGHDN and FVKESK. The V end lost 4 bases, the J end lost 3 bases, and 10 bases lay between the germline ends. CDR3 in amino acids: CASSPGHLYEQYF. The CDR3 DNA follows: TGTGCCAGCAGCCCTGGACACCTCTACGAGCAGTACTTC.

This clonotype came up many times. The rearrangement links TRBV24-1 to TRBJ2-5; tentatively, D is TRBD1 (6 bases). V lost 7 bases to trimming and J lost 1 base, with 9 bases between them. The CDR3 runs 13 residues. Looked up from germline, CDR1 is KGHDR and CDR2 is SFDVKD. The CDR3 nucleotides are TGTGCCACCAGACTGGGGGCCCAAGAGACCCAGTACTTC. Translating it yields CATRLGAQETQYF.

This clonotype was seen repeatedly, ten times or more. This chain joins TRBV7-2 and TRBJ2-7; D is ambiguous. The CDR3 covers 14 residues. The ends were cut back, 5 bases at V and 3 bases at J, with 14 bases in the middle. Germline-derived CDR1 and CDR2 are SGHTA and FQGNSA. CDR3 DNA sequence: TGTGCCAGCAGCCTAGGAGAACCCCACTACGAGCAGTACTTC. It specifies CASSLGEPHYEQYF.

This clonotype was seen ten or more times. The V gene is TRBV20-1, the J gene TRBJ2-7, with a tentative D call TRBD1 (5 bases). Germline V gene lookup returns CDR1 DFQATT and CDR2 SNEGSKA (reference sequence). The CDR3 totals 14 residues. Trimming removed 6 bases from V and 5 bases from J, with 20 bases in between. DNA for the CDR3: TGCAGTGCGAATTGGGGCGGCCTTAGGGACGAGCAGTACTTC. It yields the protein CSANWGGLRDEQYF.

Many counts were recorded for this clonotype. The rearrangement links TRBV4-2 to TRBJ2-7, with D unresolved. Trimming removed 4 bases at V and 1 base at J, with 8 bases between. Germline V lookup: CDR1 LGHNA, CDR2 YNFKEQ. The CDR3 length is 13 residues. CDR3 in DNA: TGTGCCAGCAGCCCCAGGTCGTCCTACGAGCAGTACTTC. This encodes CASSPRSSYEQYF.